A single sample gave rise to the 8 T cell receptor beta chains below, sequenced in a study of blood T cells in healthy people across ages. Primed by a sample-barcoded 5' primer and a J-beta primer mix, a second PCR proceeded for roughly 6 to 12 cycles. TCRdb redid the calling of the 5' RACE reads with MiXCR, one entry per CDR3 protein. The sample has about 800,000 distinct CDR3 sequences; around a quarter are singletons. This sample was also put to use in a study of T cells of mothers and their children.

The sequenced material came from blood. The receptors come from a boy between 10 and 17 years old in good health.

This chain connects TRBV7-2 to TRBJ2-7, with 7 bases matching TRBD2. The CDR3 contains 14 residues. Germline V CDR1 and CDR2: SGHTA, FQGNSA. Trimming took 5 bases from V and 3 from J; bases not matched to a gene: 7. The CDR3 DNA follows: TGTGCCAGCAGCCACGGGGGGTCAGACTACGAGCAGTACTTC. This gives the protein CASSHGGSDYEQYF. The full variable domain, its missing parts supplied by reference TRBV7-2 and TRBJ2-7, is GAGVSQSPSNKVTEKGKDVELRCDPISGHTALYWYRQSLGQGLEFLIYFQGNSAPDKSGLPSDRFSAERTGGSVSTLTIQRTQQEDSAVYLCASSHGGSDYEQYFGPGTRLTVT.

The chain carries TRBV5-6 and TRBJ1-3; no definite D call. V lost 0 bases to trimming and J lost 0 bases, with 10 bases between them. The CDR3 runs 16 residues. Germline V lookup: CDR1 SGHDT, CDR2 YYEEEE. The CDR3 DNA is TGTGCCAGCAGCTTGGGAAGCAGTCGCTCTGGAAACACCATATATTTT. It translates to CASSLGSSRSGNTIYF. Full variable domain (outside the CDR3, taken from reference TRBV5-6 and TRBJ1-3): DAGVTQSPTHLIKTRGQQVTLRCSPKSGHDTVSWYQQALGQGPQFIFQYYEEEERQRGNFPDRFSGHQFPNYSSELNVNALLLGDSALYLCASSLGSSRSGNTIYFGEGSWLTVV.

This clonotype was picked up many times. This chain uses TRBV5-5 with TRBJ2-3; tentative D call: TRBD1 (6 bases). This CDR3 has 16 residues. V dropped 3 bases and J dropped 3 bases, with 17 bases sitting between them. Germline CDR1 reads SGHKS; CDR2 reads YYEKEE (reference sequence). The DNA for the CDR3 is TGTGCCAGCAGCTCCCTACAGGGCGGAGGAACAGATACGCAGTATTTT. Its protein product is CASSSLQGGGTDTQYF.

The V gene is TRBV11-2, the J gene TRBJ2-5; unclear D gene. The CDR3 contains 14 residues. Looked up from germline, CDR1 is SGHAT and CDR2 is FQNNGV. V gave up 5 bases and J gave up 5 bases, with 15 bases separating them. CDR3 DNA sequence: TGTGCCAGCAGCCCCCGGGCCGATGGGGAGACCCAGTACTTC. Encoded protein: CASSPRADGETQYF. The variable domain in full, completed from reference TRBV11-2 and TRBJ2-5, reads EAGVAQSPRYKIIEKRQSVAFWCNPISGHATLYWYQQILGQGPKLLIQFQNNGVVDDSQLPKDRFSAERLKGVDSTLKIQPAKLEDSAVYLCASSPRADGETQYFGPGTRLLVL.

This clonotype was seen a handful of times. J is TRBJ1-1 and V is TRBV20-1, with D unresolved. CDR3 size: 13 residues. V was trimmed by 2 bases and J by 3 bases, leaving 10 bases between them. Germline CDR1 is DFQATT and CDR2 is SNEGSKA (reference sequence). The CDR3 region is CSARNRVDTEAFF. DNA for the CDR3: TGCAGTGCTAGAAATCGCGTTGACACTGAAGCTTTCTTT.

This sequence joins TRBV20-1 and TRBJ2-1; tentative D call: TRBD2 (6 bases). The CDR3 runs 14 residues. The V end lost 5 bases, the J end lost 5 bases, and 16 bases lay between the germline ends. In germline, CDR1 is DFQATT, CDR2 SNEGSKA (reference sequence). The CDR3 nucleotides read TGCAGTGCTGCGTTCGGGAGTAGCCACAATGAGCAGTTCTTC. Protein sequence: CSAAFGSSHNEQFF.

The chain joins TRBV24-1 to TRBJ2-1; D is unresolved. The CDR3 extends over 13 amino acids. CDR1 is KGHDR, CDR2 SFDVKD, per germline. The V gene lost 0 bases and the J gene lost 5 bases, with 4 bases spanning the gap. The CDR3 region is CATSDLGNNEQFF. CDR3 DNA: TGTGCCACCAGTGATTTGGGGAACAATGAGCAGTTCTTC.

The table lists this clonotype with a few counts. V usage is TRBV28 and J usage is TRBJ1-2; TRBD1 matches 7 bases. The length of the CDR3 is 15 residues. V lost 6 bases to trimming and J lost 8 bases; unmatched junction nucleotides: 15. The germline CDR1 and CDR2 sequences are MDHEN and SYDVKM. Here the CDR3 DNA reads TGTGCCAGCAGCCGGCCGGGACAGAGTTATTCGGGCTACACCTTC. Residues: CASSRPGQSYSGYTF.